This T cell receptor beta chain is from a study of blood T cells in healthy people across ages. Total RNA extracted from each sample amounted to at least 5 micrograms. General study findings and limits: One million T cells yielded diversity estimates that were considered underestimates. In long-lived donors, naive CD4+ cell counts and diversity exceeded those of aged donors.

In germline, CDR1 is LNHNV, CDR2 YYDKDF (reference sequence). After removal of 5 bases from V and 7 bases from J, the junction contained 6 bases not matched to a gene. The CDR3 has 13 amino acids. On this clonotype itself: The antigen remains undetermined.

Combining a sample-barcoded 5' primer with a J-beta primer mix, a second PCR ran for about 7 to 12 cycles. Using its own MiXCR run on the 5' RACE reads, TCRdb lists one record per CDR3 protein. Of around 800,000 distinct CDR3 sequences in the sample, about 46% are singletons; the top ten hold around 18%. The TCR sequence derives from an elderly man in good health. The chain links TRBV15 to TRBJ2-7, with 9 bases fitting TRBD2. Sequenced input: blood. CDR3 loop: CATSGLAGEEQYF. The DNA for the CDR3 is TGTGCCACCAGCGGATTAGCGGGAGAGGAGCAGTACTTC.